This T cell receptor beta chain appears in the sequencing data of a study of blood T cell repertoires in COVID-19. As for the study in general: Collection of acute and convalescent COVID-19 samples took place in the United States, Italy and Spain. T cells, B-cell-depleted T cells, or PBMCs provided the cDNA or gDNA that served as material.

Clones were sequenced by immunoSEQ multiplex PCR, and TCRdb holds only the in-frame ones, with some missing. The sample lists roughly 110,000 clones; about nine tenths were seen once. The CDR3 totals 15 residues. With V trimmed by 6 bases and J by 6 bases, 12 bases remained unmatched. CDR1 and CDR2 (germline): MNHEY, SMNVEV (reference sequence). Sequencing was performed on peripheral blood. This sequence joins TRBV27 and TRBJ1-2; 8 bases agree with TRBD1. This TCR came from a middle-aged man with acute or convalescent COVID-19. The CDR3 DNA sequence: TGTGCCAGCAGCCGCGCTGCAGGGGGCGGCGATGGCTACACCTTC. Protein: CASSRAAGGGDGYTF.